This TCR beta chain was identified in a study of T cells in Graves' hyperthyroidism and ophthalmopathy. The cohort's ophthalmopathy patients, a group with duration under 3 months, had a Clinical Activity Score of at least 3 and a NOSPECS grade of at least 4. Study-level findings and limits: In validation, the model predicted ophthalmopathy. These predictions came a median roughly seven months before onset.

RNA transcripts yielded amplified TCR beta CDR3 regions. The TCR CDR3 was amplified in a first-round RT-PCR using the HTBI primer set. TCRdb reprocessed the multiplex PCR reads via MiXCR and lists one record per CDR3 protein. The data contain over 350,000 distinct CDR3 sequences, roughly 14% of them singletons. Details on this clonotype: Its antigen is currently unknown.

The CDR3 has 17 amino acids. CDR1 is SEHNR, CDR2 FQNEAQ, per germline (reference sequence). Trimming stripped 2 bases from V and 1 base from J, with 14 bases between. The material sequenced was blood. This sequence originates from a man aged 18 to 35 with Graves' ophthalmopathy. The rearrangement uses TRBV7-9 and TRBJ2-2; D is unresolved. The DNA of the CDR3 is TGTGCCAGCAGCTTACCCCCCCTTGCGGAGAACACCGGGGAGCTGTTTTTT. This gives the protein CASSLPPLAENTGELFF.